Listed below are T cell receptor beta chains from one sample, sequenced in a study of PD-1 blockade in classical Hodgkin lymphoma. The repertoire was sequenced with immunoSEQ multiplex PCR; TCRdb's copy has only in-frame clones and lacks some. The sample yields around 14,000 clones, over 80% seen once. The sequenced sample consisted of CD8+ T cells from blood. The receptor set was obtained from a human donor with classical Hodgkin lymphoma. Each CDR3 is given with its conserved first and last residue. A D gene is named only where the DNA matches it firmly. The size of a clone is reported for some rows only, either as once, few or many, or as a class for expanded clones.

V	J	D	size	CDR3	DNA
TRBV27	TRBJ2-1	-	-	CASSPSPSYNEQFF	TGTGCCAGCAGCCCCTCCCCCTCCTACAATGAGCAGTTCTTC
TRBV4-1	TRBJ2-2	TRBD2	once	CASSQGLAGGKYTGELFF	TGCGCCAGCAGCCAAGGGCTAGCGGGAGGGAAATACACCGGGGAGCTGTTTTTT
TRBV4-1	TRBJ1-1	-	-	CASSLGAGGAFF	TGCGCCAGCAGCCTGGGGGCCGGGGGAGCTTTCTTT
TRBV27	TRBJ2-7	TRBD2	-	CASSLGPGRAYEQYF	TGTGCCAGCAGTTTAGGCCCAGGGAGGGCCTACGAGCAGTACTTC
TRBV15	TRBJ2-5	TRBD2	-	CATSKTGLAGVKWYQETQYF	TGTGCCACCAGCAAAACGGGACTAGCGGGGGTGAAATGGTACCAAGAGACCCAGTACTTC
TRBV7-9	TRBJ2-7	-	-	CASSPENSGPEQYF	TGTGCCAGCAGCCCAGAGAACAGTGGTCCCGAGCAGTACTTC
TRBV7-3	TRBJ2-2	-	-	CASSFQGSGELFF	TGTGCCAGCAGTTTTCAGGGGTCCGGGGAGCTGTTTTTT
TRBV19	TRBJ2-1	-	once	CASSILGRHSISYNEQFF	TGTGCCAGTAGTATTTTGGGCCGCCATTCGATCTCCTACAATGAGCAGTTCTTC
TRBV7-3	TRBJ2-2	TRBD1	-	CASSPRQGLHTGELFF	TGTGCCAGCAGCCCGCGACAGGGGCTGCACACCGGGGAGCTGTTTTTT
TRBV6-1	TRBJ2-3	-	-	CASSASRRTTDTQYF	TGTGCCAGCAGTGCCTCGAGGCGAACCACAGATACGCAGTATTTT
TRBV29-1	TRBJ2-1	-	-	CSALWRNEQFF	TGCAGCGCGCTCTGGAGGAATGAGCAGTTCTTC
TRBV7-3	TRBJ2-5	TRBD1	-	CASSLGGTGETQYF	TGTGCCAGCAGCTTAGGAGGGACAGGGGAGACCCAGTACTTC
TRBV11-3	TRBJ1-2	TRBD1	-	CASSLLGTGSGYTF	TGTGCCAGCAGCTTATTAGGGACAGGGAGTGGCTACACCTTC
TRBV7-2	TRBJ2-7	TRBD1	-	CASSHTGTVYEQYF	TGTGCCAGCAGCCACACCGGGACAGTCTACGAGCAGTACTTC
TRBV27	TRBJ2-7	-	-	CASRGRGSSYEQYF	TGTGCCAGCAGAGGGAGGGGGAGCTCCTACGAGCAGTACTTC
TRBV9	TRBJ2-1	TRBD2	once	CASSPRHGGRAGGSYNEQFF	TGTGCCAGCAGCCCCAGGCACGGCGGGAGGGCGGGCGGCTCCTACAATGAGCAGTTCTTC
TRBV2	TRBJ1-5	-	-	CASSEIGDRAVYSNQPQHF	TGTGCCAGCAGTGAAATCGGAGACAGAGCCGTATATAGCAATCAGCCCCAGCATTTT
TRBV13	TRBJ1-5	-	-	CASSLSGSGNQPQHF	TGTGCCAGCAGCTTATCAGGGTCGGGCAATCAGCCCCAGCATTTT
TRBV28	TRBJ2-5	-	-	CASSFGNSGETQYF	TGTGCCAGCAGTTTTGGGAACTCGGGGGAGACCCAGTACTTC
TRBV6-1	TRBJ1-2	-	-	CASDPFPRIGYTF	TGTGCCAGCGACCCTTTCCCGAGGATTGGCTACACCTTC
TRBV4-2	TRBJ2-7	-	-	CASSQADYSGSYEQYF	TGTGCCAGCAGCCAAGCCGACTATTCTGGGAGCTACGAGCAGTACTTC
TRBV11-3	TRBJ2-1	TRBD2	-	CASSPPGLGGVEQFF	TGTGCCAGCAGCCCCCCGGGACTAGGGGGGGTTGAGCAGTTCTTC
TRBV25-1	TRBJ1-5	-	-	CASSEGLGRVDQPQHF	TGTGCCAGCAGTGAAGGGTTAGGCAGGGTCGATCAGCCCCAGCATTTT
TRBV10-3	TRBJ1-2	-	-	CAISELAIGGGPQSYGYTF	TGTGCCATCAGTGAGTTAGCCATCGGCGGGGGACCTCAAAGCTATGGCTACACCTTC
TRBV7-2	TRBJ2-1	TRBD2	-	CASSFYRGDSYNEQFF	TGTGCCAGCAGCTTTTACCGGGGGGACTCCTACAATGAGCAGTTCTTC
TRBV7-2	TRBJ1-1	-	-	CASSPGGTEAFF	TGTGCCAGCAGCCCCGGGGGAACTGAAGCTTTCTTT
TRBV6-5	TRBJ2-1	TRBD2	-	CASSYGLAHNEQFF	TGTGCCAGCAGTTACGGACTAGCCCACAATGAGCAGTTCTTC
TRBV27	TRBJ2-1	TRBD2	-	CASSTLAGGPRDNNEQFF	TGTGCCAGCAGTACACTAGCGGGAGGGCCTCGAGATAACAATGAGCAGTTCTTC
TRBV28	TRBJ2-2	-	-	CASSSLAKGRNTGELFF	TGTGCCAGCAGTTCCCTGGCCAAGGGGCGTAACACCGGGGAGCTGTTTTTT
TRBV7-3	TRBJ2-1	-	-	CASAPVSAGFGEQFF	TGTGCCAGCGCCCCCGTGTCTGCAGGGTTCGGTGAGCAGTTCTTC
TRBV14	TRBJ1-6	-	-	CASSQGFALVPSPLHF	TGTGCCAGCAGCCAGGGGTTTGCCCTCGTCCCTTCACCCCTCCACTTT
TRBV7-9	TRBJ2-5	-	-	CASRPGAAEYYF	TGTGCCAGCCGGCCGGGGGCCGCAGAGTATTACTTC
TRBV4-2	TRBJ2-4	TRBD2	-	CASSQSTPAGIAKNIQYF	TGTGCCAGCAGCCAATCGACCCCAGCGGGAATAGCCAAAAACATTCAGTACTTC
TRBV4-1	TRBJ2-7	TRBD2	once	CASSQGGLAGSWSYEQYF	TGCGCCAGCAGCCAAGGGGGACTAGCTGGTAGTTGGTCCTACGAGCAGTACTTC
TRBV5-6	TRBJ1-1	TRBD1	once	CASSLRDRKAFF	TGTGCCAGCAGCCTACGGGACAGGAAAGCTTTCTTT
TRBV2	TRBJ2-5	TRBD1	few	CASRQGALQETQYF	TGTGCCAGCAGGCAGGGGGCCCTCCAAGAGACCCAGTACTTC
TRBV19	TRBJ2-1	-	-	CASSTPDMREDEQFF	TGTGCCAGTAGTACCCCTGATATGCGGGAAGATGAGCAGTTCTTC
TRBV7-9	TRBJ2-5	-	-	CASSRTQRVRETQYF	TGTGCCAGCAGCCGGACCCAGCGGGTTAGGGAGACCCAGTACTTC
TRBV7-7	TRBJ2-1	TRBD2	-	CASSLWTSGSDEQFF	TGTGCTAGCAGCTTATGGACTAGCGGGAGCGATGAGCAGTTCTTC
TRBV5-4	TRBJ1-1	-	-	CASSLDGANTEAFF	TGTGCCAGCAGCTTGGATGGGGCGAACACTGAAGCTTTCTTT
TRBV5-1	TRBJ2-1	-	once	CASSLTRDKYNEQFF	TGCGCCAGCAGCTTAACCCGGGACAAGTACAATGAGCAGTTCTTC
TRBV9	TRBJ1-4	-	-	CASSPGGYREKLFF	TGTGCCAGCAGCCCCGGGGGTTATCGTGAAAAACTGTTTTTT
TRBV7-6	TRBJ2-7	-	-	CASSFRLGPRGSYEQYF	TGTGCCAGCAGCTTCCGCTTGGGGCCCCGGGGGTCCTACGAGCAGTACTTC
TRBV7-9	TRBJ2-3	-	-	CASTPAGEEDTQYF	TGTGCCAGCACCCCTGCCGGGGAGGAGGATACGCAGTATTTT
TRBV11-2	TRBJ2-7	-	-	CASSPRFGGLAPYEQYF	TGTGCCAGCAGCCCACGTTTCGGGGGGCTGGCCCCCTACGAGCAGTACTTC
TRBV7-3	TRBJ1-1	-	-	CASTLGMNTEAFF	TGTGCCAGCACCTTAGGGATGAACACTGAAGCTTTCTTT
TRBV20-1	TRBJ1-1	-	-	CSARVQGAFF	TGCAGTGCTAGAGTTCAAGGCGCTTTCTTT
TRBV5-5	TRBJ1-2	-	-	CASSFSGGLGYTF	TGTGCCAGCAGCTTCTCGGGGGGCCTGGGCTACACCTTC
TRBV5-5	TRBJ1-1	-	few	CASSPPENMNTEAFF	TGTGCCAGCAGCCCCCCCGAGAACATGAACACTGAAGCTTTCTTT
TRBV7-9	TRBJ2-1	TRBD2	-	CASRAGGPRNEQFF	TGTGCCAGCAGGGCGGGAGGGCCTCGCAATGAGCAGTTCTTC
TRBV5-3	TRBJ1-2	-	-	CARSLVQGSYGYTF	TGTGCCAGAAGCTTGGTTCAGGGTTCCTATGGCTACACCTTC
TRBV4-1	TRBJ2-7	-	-	CASSLDGGLYEQYF	TGCGCCAGCAGCCTGGACGGGGGGCTCTACGAGCAGTACTTC
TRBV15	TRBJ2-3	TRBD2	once	CATSRPPSGPTDTQYF	TGTGCCACCAGCAGACCACCTAGCGGACCCACAGATACGCAGTATTTT
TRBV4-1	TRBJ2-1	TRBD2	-	CASSQGASGGYNEQFF	TGCGCCAGCAGCCAAGGGGCTAGCGGAGGATACAATGAGCAGTTCTTC
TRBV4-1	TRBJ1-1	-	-	CASSPVRGTTEAFF	TGCGCCAGCAGCCCGGTCCGGGGGACCACTGAAGCTTTCTTT